This T cell receptor (beta chain) appears in the sequencing data of a study of molecular identifiers for immune sequencing clone quantification. Methods described previously were used for bulk TCR libraries, and listed TCR primers were applied. TCRdb itself ran the PCR reads through MiXCR, one entry per CDR3 protein. The data show approximately 500,000 distinct CDR3 sequences, about a fifth seen once. This clonotype occurred a few times. The antigen remains undetermined. CDR1 and CDR2 (germline): MNHEY, SVGEGT. The V end lost 3 bases, the J end lost 7 bases, and 6 bases lay between the germline ends. The CDR3 is made up of 12 amino acids. General study points: In naive cells, under 1% of molecules belonged to clones above 20 RNA copies, against over 99% in effector cells. Same-barcode identical TCR molecules could make highly expanded clones look smaller than they are.

The specimen sequenced was naive CD8+ T cells from blood, with Jurkat cell RNA spiked in. Subset here: FACS-sorted CD8+CD4-CCR7+CD45RA+ naive T cells. The chain has TRBV6-2 or TRBV6-3 and TRBJ2-2; D remains ambiguous. This receptor was taken from a human donor in good health. Some libraries in this study had Jurkat cell RNA spiked in. The CDR3 DNA reads TGTGCCAGCAGTTATTGGAGCGGGGAGCTGTTTTTT. This encodes CASSYWSGELFF.